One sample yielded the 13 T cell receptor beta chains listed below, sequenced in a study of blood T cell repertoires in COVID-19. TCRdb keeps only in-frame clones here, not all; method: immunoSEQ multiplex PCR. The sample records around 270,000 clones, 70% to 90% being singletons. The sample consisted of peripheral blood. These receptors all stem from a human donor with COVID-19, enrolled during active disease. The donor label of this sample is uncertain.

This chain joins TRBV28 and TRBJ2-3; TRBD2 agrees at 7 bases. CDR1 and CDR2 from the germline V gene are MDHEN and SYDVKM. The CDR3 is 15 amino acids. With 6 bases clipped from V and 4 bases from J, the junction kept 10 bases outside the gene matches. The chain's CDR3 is CASRGSGDGADTQYF. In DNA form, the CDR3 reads TGTGCCAGCAGGGGAAGCGGGGACGGCGCAGATACGCAGTATTTT.

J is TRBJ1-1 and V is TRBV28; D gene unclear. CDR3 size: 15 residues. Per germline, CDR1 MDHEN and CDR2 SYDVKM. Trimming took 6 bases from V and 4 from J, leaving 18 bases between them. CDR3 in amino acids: CASRPPRGSGTEAFF. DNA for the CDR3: TGTGCCAGCAGACCCCCGAGAGGGTCGGGCACTGAAGCTTTCTTT.

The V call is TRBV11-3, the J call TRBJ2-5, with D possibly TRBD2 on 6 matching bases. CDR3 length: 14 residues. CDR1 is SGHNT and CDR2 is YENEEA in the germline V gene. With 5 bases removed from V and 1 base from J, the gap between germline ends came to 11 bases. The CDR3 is CASSLRDSQETQYF. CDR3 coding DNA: TGTGCCAGCAGCCTCCGGGACTCCCAAGAGACCCAGTACTTC.

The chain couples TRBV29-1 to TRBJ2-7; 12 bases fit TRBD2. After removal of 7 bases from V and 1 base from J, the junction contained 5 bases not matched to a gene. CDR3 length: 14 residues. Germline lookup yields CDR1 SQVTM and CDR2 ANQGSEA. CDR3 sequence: CSGATSGRSYEQYF. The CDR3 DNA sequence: TGCAGCGGAGCGACTAGCGGGAGATCCTACGAGCAGTACTTC.

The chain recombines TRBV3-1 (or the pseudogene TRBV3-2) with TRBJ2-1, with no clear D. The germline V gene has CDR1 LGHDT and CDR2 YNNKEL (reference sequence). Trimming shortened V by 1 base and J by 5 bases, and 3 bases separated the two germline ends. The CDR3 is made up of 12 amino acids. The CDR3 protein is CASSQGDNEQFF. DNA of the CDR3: TGTGCCAGCAGCCAAGGCGACAATGAGCAGTTCTTC.

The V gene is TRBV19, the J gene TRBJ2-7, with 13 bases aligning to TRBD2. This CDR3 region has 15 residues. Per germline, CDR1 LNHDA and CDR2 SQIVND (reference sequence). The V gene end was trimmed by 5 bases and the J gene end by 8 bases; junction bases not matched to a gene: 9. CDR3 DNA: TGTGCCAGTAGTCCGACCGGGACTAGCGGGACCAAGCAGTACTTC. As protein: CASSPTGTSGTKQYF.

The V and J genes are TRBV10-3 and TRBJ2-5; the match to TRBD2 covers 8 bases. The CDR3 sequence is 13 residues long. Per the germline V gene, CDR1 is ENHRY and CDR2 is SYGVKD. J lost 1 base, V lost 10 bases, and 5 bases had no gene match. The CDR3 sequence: CATGRGGQETQYF. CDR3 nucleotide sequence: TGTGCCACCGGGAGGGGGGGCCAAGAGACCCAGTACTTC.

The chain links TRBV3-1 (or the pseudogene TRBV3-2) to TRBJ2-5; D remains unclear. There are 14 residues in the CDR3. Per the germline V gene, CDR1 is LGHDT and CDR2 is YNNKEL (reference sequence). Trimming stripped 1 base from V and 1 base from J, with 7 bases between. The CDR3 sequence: CASSQGRIQETQYF. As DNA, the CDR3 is TGTGCCAGCAGCCAAGGGCGGATCCAAGAGACCCAGTACTTC.

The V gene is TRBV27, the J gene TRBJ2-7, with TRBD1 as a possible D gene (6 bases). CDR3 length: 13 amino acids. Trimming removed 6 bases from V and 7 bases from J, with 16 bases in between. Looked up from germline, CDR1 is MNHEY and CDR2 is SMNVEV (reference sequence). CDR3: CASSATGIREQYF. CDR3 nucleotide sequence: TGTGCCAGCAGCGCTACAGGGATTAGGGAGCAGTACTTC.

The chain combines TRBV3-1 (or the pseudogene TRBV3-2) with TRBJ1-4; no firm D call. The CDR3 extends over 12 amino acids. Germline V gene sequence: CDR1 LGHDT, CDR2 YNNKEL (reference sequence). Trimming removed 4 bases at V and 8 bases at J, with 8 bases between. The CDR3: CASSPQNEKLFF. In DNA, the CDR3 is TGTGCCAGCAGCCCTCAGAACGAAAAACTGTTTTTT.

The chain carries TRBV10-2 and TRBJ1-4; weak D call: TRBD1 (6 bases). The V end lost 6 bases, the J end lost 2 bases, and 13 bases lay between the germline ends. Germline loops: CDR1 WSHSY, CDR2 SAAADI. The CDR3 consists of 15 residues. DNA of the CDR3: TGCGCCAGCAGAGGGGGAGATGGGACTAATGAAAAACTGTTTTTT. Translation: CASRGGDGTNEKLFF.

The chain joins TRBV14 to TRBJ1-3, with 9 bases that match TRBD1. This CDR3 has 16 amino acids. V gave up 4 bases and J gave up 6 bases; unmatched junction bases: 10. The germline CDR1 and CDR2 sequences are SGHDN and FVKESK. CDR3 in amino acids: CASSRGYRDRVNTIYF. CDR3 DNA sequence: TGTGCCAGCAGCCGCGGGTACCGGGACAGGGTAAACACCATATATTTT.

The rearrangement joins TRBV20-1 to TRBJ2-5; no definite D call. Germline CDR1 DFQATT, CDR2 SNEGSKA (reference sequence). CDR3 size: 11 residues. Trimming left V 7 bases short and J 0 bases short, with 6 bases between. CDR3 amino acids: CSGLYQETQYF. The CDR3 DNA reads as TGCAGTGGACTGTACCAAGAGACCCAGTACTTC.